The next 27 T cell receptor beta chains were all read from a single sample in a study of cytomegalovirus exposure and HLA in healthy donors. PCR used 60 Vbeta primers and 13 Jbeta primers. TCRdb's table, derived via immunoSEQ multiplex PCR, lists solely in-frame clones and lacks some. The sample table sets out roughly 75,000 clones. Sequencing was performed on PBMCs. Every receptor here comes from a boy aged 10-17 years in good health and CMV-seronegative.

The J gene is TRBJ1-5, the V gene TRBV7-9, with 9 positions matching TRBD1. The CDR3 has 15 residues. V was pared by 5 bases and J by 4 bases, with 6 bases of the junction left unmatched. Germline V gene lookup returns CDR1 SEHNR and CDR2 FQNEAQ (reference sequence). Here the CDR3 DNA reads TGTGCCAGCAGCCGGACAGGGGATTTTAATCAGCCCCAGCATTTT. Amino acid sequence: CASSRTGDFNQPQHF. Together with reference TRBV7-9 and TRBJ1-5, the CDR3 gives the full variable domain: DTGVSQNPRHKITKRGQNVTFRCDPISEHNRLYWYRQTLGQGPEFLTYFQNEAQLEKSRLLSDRFSAERPKGSFSTLEIQRTEQGDSAMYLCASSRTGDFNQPQHFGDGTRLSIL.

J is TRBJ2-1 and V is TRBV5-4; 8 bases line up with TRBD1. Germline-derived CDR1 and CDR2 are SGHNT and YYREEE (reference sequence). The CDR3 sequence is 18 residues long. V lost 5 bases, J lost 5 bases, and 18 bases stayed unmatched. CDR3 nucleotides: TGTGCCAGCAGTCGCAGGGGGCCGTTTATGGGACAAAACAATGAGCAGTTCTTC. It translates to CASSRRGPFMGQNNEQFF. Looking up the rest from reference TRBV5-4 and TRBJ2-1 gives the full variable domain: ETGVTQSPTHLIKTRGQQVTLRCSSQSGHNTVSWYQQALGQGPQFIFQYYREEENGRGNFPPRFSGLQFPNYSSELNVNALELDDSALYLCASSRRGPFMGQNNEQFFGPGTRLTVL.

The gene calls are TRBV18 and TRBJ2-1, with 8 positions matching TRBD1. This CDR3 comprises 17 residues. Per germline, CDR1 KGHSH and CDR2 LQKENI. J gave up 3 bases and V 3 bases, and 10 bases lay outside the gene matches. In DNA form, the CDR3 reads TGTGCCAGCTCACCTCCTACCGGGACAGGAGTCTACAATGAGCAGTTCTTC. Translated, it gives CASSPPTGTGVYNEQFF.

V usage is TRBV4-1 and J usage is TRBJ1-2; tentatively, D is TRBD1 (5 bases). The CDR3 extends over 14 amino acids. V lost 0 bases and J 10 bases, leaving 15 bases between the germline ends. Per the germline V gene, CDR1 is MGHRA and CDR2 is YSYEKL. The CDR3, as DNA: TGCGCCAGCAGCCAAGAGAGCCCAGGGTGGGACTACACCTTC. This gives the protein CASSQESPGWDYTF.

The chain recombines TRBV5-4 with TRBJ2-7; a weak D match, TRBD1 (6 bases). The CDR3 is made up of 15 amino acids. Trimming left V 5 bases short and J 3 bases short, with 18 bases between. The germline V gene encodes CDR1 SGHNT and CDR2 YYREEE (reference sequence). The CDR3 loop reads CASSPTGTPIYEQYF. CDR3 bases: TGTGCCAGCAGTCCCACCGGGACACCCATCTACGAGCAGTACTTC.

In DNA form, the CDR3 reads TGTGCCAGCTCGGCGCCGACTCGGAATGGCTACACCTTC. Amino acids: CASSAPTRNGYTF. This rearrangement joins TRBV18 to TRBJ1-2; D remains unclear. CDR1 and CDR2 from the germline V gene are KGHSH and LQKENI. Trimming cost V 6 bases and J 6 bases, with 14 bases left between them. The CDR3 sequence is 13 residues long.

DNA for the CDR3: TGTGCCATCTCGGAGCAACTAGGCCCCACAGATACGCAGTATTTT. Protein sequence: CAISEQLGPTDTQYF. V is TRBV10-3 and J is TRBJ2-3; D might be TRBD2 (5 bases). The CDR3 length is 15 residues. Per the germline V gene, CDR1 is ENHRY and CDR2 is SYGVKD. Trimming pared 8 bases from V and 2 bases from J, leaving 17 bases between.

In DNA, the CDR3 is TGTGCCAGCAGACAGGGGAACATTCAGTACTTC. Its protein product is CASRQGNIQYF. V gene TRBV6-5 combines with J gene TRBJ2-4, with 7 bases fitting TRBD1. Germline assignment: CDR1 MNHEY and CDR2 SVGAGI. The V gene end was trimmed by 6 bases and the J gene end by 7 bases; junction bases not matched to a gene: 0. The CDR3 totals 11 residues.

The chain couples TRBV11-2 to TRBJ1-1; D remains ambiguous. Deletions cut 2 bases from V and 0 bases from J, with 19 bases between. CDR1 is SGHAT, CDR2 FQNNGV, per germline. CDR3 size: 18 residues. The CDR3 spells CASSLLSPARLMNTEAFF. CDR3 bases: TGTGCCAGCAGCTTACTTAGCCCGGCCCGACTGATGAACACTGAAGCTTTCTTT.

The rearrangement uses TRBV30 and TRBJ2-1; TRBD1 agrees at 11 bases. Germline values: CDR1 GTSNPN, CDR2 SVGIG (reference sequence). The V segment lost 6 bases and the J segment 6 bases; nucleotides outside the gene matches: 4. This CDR3 has 13 amino acids. The CDR3 reads CACQGTGGNEQFF. The CDR3 DNA follows: TGTGCCTGTCAAGGGACAGGGGGCAATGAGCAGTTCTTC.

The genes are TRBV6-5 and TRBJ2-2; no clear D. Germline V gene lookup returns CDR1 MNHEY and CDR2 SVGAGI. This CDR3 contains 16 residues. Between the trimmed V and J ends, which lost 0 bases and 6 bases, there was a span of 14 bases. CDR3 sequence: CASSYSSQVHPGELFF. DNA for the CDR3: TGTGCCAGCAGTTACTCTAGTCAGGTTCACCCCGGGGAGCTGTTTTTT.

The chain recombines TRBV6-1 with TRBJ2-7; D might be TRBD2 (7 bases). Trimming took off 4 bases at V and 3 bases at J, with 16 bases between the two ends. CDR3 length: 15 amino acids. Germline V gives CDR1 MNHNS, CDR2 SASEGT. As DNA, the CDR3 is TGTGCCAGCAGTGCAGGGGACTACTCCTACTACGAGCAGTACTTC. As protein: CASSAGDYSYYEQYF.

The chain links TRBV30 to TRBJ1-4, with D possibly being TRBD1 (5 bases). The V and J ends lost 0 bases and 4 bases respectively, with 12 bases between them. Germline V lookup: CDR1 GTSNPN, CDR2 SVGIG (reference sequence). The CDR3 totals 15 residues. CDR3 coding DNA: TGTGCCTGGAGTGTAGAAGGGGCCTTTAATGAAAAACTGTTTTTT. Protein product: CAWSVEGAFNEKLFF.

J is TRBJ2-1 and V is TRBV6-1; TRBD2 matches at 11 bases. Per the germline V gene, CDR1 is MNHNS and CDR2 is SASEGT. The CDR3 length is 16 residues. With 3 bases clipped from V and 5 bases from J, the junction kept 6 bases outside the gene matches. CDR3 DNA sequence: TGTGCCAGCAGTGAGGCGACTAGCGGGGACGACAATGAGCAGTTCTTC. This codes for CASSEATSGDDNEQFF.

V usage is TRBV19 and J usage is TRBJ2-2; D ambiguous. This CDR3 spans 14 amino acids. Germline CDR1 and CDR2: LNHDA and SQIVND (reference sequence). The V gene lost 2 bases and the J gene lost 1 base, with 5 bases spanning the gap. The CDR3 protein is CASSISKNTGELFF. The CDR3 DNA reads as TGTGCCAGTAGTATATCCAAGAACACCGGGGAGCTGTTTTTT.

The gene calls are TRBV4-3 and TRBJ2-3; 9 bases map to TRBD1. V trimming: 0 bases; J trimming: 3 bases; junction bases outside the gene matches: 7. The CDR3 consists of 17 residues. Germline CDR1 LGHNA, CDR2 YSLEER. CDR3 residues: CASSQDKGTGMTDTQYF. The CDR3 DNA is TGCGCCAGCAGCCAAGATAAAGGGACAGGGATGACAGATACGCAGTATTTT.

This chain joins TRBV14 and TRBJ1-2; D remains unclear. The germline CDR1 and CDR2 sequences are SGHDN and FVKESK. Trimming removed 0 bases from V and 4 bases from J, with 6 bases in between. This CDR3 has 13 residues. Here the CDR3 reads CASSQDPFYGYTF. The CDR3 region has the DNA TGTGCCAGCAGCCAAGATCCCTTCTATGGCTACACCTTC.

The chain couples TRBV28 to TRBJ1-1; no firm D call. V was pared by 3 bases and J by 1 base, with 12 bases between. Germline values: CDR1 MDHEN, CDR2 SYDVKM. CDR3 length equals 15 residues. CDR3 loop: CASSFLWLSNTEAFF. The CDR3 nucleotides read TGTGCCAGCAGTTTCCTTTGGCTGTCGAACACTGAAGCTTTCTTT.

The chain has TRBV19 and TRBJ1-4; D not certain. CDR1 is LNHDA, CDR2 SQIVND, per germline (reference sequence). The CDR3 spans 15 residues. The ends were cut back, 3 bases at V and 5 bases at J, with 13 bases in the middle. In DNA form, the CDR3 reads TGTGCCAGTAGTATGGCGGAGCTCAAGAATGAAAAACTGTTTTTT. As protein: CASSMAELKNEKLFF.

The J gene is TRBJ2-7, the V gene TRBV7-2; D might be TRBD1 (6 bases). CDR1 SGHTA and CDR2 FQGNSA come from the germline V gene. The CDR3 runs 15 residues. V shed 1 base and J shed 1 base, with 11 bases lying between them. This CDR3 reads CASSLVKGGSYEQYF. The CDR3, as DNA: TGTGCCAGCAGCTTAGTCAAAGGGGGATCCTACGAGCAGTACTTC.

As for this clone: Distinct nucleotide sequences in the sample also encode this CDR3. J is TRBJ2-2 and V is TRBV5-4; the match to TRBD2 covers 8 bases. Germline CDR1 is SGHNT and CDR2 is YYREEE (reference sequence). The CDR3 is made up of 15 amino acids. J was trimmed by 0 bases and V by 6 bases; bases with no gene match: 4. The CDR3 sequence: CASTGGGANTGELFF. CDR3 DNA: TGTGCCAGCACCGGGGGGGGAGCGAACACCGGGGAGCTGTTTTTT.

The V and J genes are TRBV4-1 and TRBJ2-1, with D hard to call. This CDR3 contains 17 residues. Per germline, CDR1 MGHRA and CDR2 YSYEKL. V was shortened by 0 bases and J by 4 bases, with 16 bases between the two germline ends. The DNA for the CDR3 is TGCGCCAGCAGCCAAGACCAGCGTATCTCTCGATACAATGAGCAGTTCTTC. It specifies CASSQDQRISRYNEQFF.

The V call is TRBV5-1, the J call TRBJ2-7, with D tentatively TRBD1 (6 bases). The germline V gene has CDR1 SGHRS and CDR2 YFSETQ. The V end lost 1 base, the J end lost 2 bases, and 10 bases lay between the germline ends. The CDR3 is 14 amino acids. The chain's CDR3 is CASSLMDSTYEQYF. The CDR3 DNA is TGCGCCAGCAGCTTGATGGACAGCACCTACGAGCAGTACTTC.

CDR3 bases: TGTGCCTGGAGTGTAGGGACCGCGGGGGATGGCTACACCTTC. Translated: CAWSVGTAGDGYTF. The V and J genes are TRBV30 and TRBJ1-2; D may be TRBD1 (5 bases). This CDR3 has 14 amino acids. The V gene lost 0 bases and the J gene lost 6 bases, with 14 bases spanning the gap. The germline gives CDR1 GTSNPN, CDR2 SVGIG (reference sequence).

The CDR3 nucleotides read TGTGCCAGCAGAGCAACTAGCGGGGGCCTCTACGAGCAGTACTTC. This sequence encodes CASRATSGGLYEQYF. J is TRBJ2-7 and V is TRBV6-1; 11 bases match TRBD2. The V segment lost 6 bases and the J segment 3 bases; nucleotides outside the gene matches: 7. Germline V gives CDR1 MNHNS, CDR2 SASEGT. This CDR3 has 15 residues.

The rearrangement links TRBV15 to TRBJ1-2; D unresolved. CDR1 and CDR2 from the germline V gene are LNHNV and YYDKDF (reference sequence). There are 14 residues in the CDR3. The germline V and J ends were trimmed by 1 base and 3 bases, with 9 bases remaining between them. CDR3 sequence: CATSRGTEHYGYTF. In nucleotides, the CDR3 is TGTGCCACCAGCAGAGGCACAGAGCACTATGGCTACACCTTC. The full variable domain, completed using reference TRBV15 and TRBJ1-2, is DAMVIQNPRYQVTQFGKPVTLSCSQTLNHNVMYWYQQKSSQAPKLLFHYYDKDFNNEADTPDNFQSRRPNTSFCFLDIRSPGLGDTAMYLCATSRGTEHYGYTFGSGTRLTVV.

V is TRBV7-9 and J is TRBJ2-1; the D gene is possibly TRBD1 (5 bases). V was trimmed by 7 bases and J by 8 bases, leaving 18 bases between them. CDR3 length: 14 residues. Germline loops: CDR1 SEHNR, CDR2 FQNEAQ (reference sequence). CDR3: CASMLADRSYEQFF. In nucleotides, the CDR3 is TGTGCCAGCATGCTTGCAGACAGATCCTATGAGCAGTTCTTC.